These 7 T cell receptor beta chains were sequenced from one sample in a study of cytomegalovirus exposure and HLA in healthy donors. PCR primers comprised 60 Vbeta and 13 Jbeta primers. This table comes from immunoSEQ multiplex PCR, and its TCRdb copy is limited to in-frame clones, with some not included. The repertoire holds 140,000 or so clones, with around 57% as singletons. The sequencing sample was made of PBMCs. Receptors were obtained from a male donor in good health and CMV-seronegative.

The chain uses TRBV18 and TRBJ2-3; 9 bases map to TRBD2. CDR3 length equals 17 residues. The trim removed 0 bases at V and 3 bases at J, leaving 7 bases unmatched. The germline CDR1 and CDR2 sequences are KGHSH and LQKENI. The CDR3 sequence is CASSPPVSGGGTDTQYF. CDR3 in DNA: TGTGCCAGCTCACCACCAGTTAGCGGGGGAGGTACAGATACGCAGTATTTT.

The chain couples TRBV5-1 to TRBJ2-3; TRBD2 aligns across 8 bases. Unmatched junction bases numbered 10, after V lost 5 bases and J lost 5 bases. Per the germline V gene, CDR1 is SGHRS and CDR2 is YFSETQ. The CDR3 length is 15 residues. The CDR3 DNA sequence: TGCGCCAGCAGACTCACGGGGGGGCCCCGAGATACGCAGTATTTT. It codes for CASRLTGGPRDTQYF.

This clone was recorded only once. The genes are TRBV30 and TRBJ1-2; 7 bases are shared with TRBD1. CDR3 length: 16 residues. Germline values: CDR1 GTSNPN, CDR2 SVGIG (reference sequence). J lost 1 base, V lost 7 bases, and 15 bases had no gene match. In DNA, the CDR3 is TGTGCCTTGGTTGGAGGGGGCAATATCCGTAACTATGGCTACACCTTC. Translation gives CALVGGGNIRNYGYTF.

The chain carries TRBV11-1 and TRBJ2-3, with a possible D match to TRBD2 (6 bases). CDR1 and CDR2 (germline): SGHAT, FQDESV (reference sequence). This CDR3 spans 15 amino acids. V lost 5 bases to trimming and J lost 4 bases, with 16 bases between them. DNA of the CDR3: TGTGCCAGCAGCCTATCGGAGGGCAGTGCAGATACGCAGTATTTT. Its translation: CASSLSEGSADTQYF.

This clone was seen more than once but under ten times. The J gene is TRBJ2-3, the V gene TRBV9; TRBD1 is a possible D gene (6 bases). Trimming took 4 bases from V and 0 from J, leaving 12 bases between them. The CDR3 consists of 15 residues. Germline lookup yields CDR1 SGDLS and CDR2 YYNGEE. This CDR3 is CASSRGGTSTDTQYF. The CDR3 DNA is TGTGCCAGCAGCAGAGGGGGTACTAGCACAGATACGCAGTATTTT.

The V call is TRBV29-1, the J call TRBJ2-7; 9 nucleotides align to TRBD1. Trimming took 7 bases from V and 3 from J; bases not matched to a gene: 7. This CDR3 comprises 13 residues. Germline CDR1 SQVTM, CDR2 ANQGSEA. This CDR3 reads CSARTGAIYEQYF. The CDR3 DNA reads TGCAGCGCCAGGACAGGGGCAATCTACGAGCAGTACTTC.

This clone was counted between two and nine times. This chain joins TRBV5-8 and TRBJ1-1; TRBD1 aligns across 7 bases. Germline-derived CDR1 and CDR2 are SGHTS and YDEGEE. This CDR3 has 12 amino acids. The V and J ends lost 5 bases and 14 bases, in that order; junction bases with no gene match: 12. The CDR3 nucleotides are TGTGCCAGCAGTCGGGACAGCCCCGTGCGGTTCTTT. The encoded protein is CASSRDSPVRFF. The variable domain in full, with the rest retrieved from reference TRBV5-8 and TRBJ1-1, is EAGVTQSPTHLIKTRGQQATLRCSPISGHTSVYWYQQALGLGLQFLLWYDEGEERNRGNFPPRFSGRQFPNYSSELNVNALELEDSALYLCASSRDSPVRFFGQGTRLTVV.